This entry lists 2 T cell receptor beta chains sequenced from one sample in a study of Graves' ophthalmopathy and Graves' hyperthyroidism. Amplified TCR beta CDR3 regions were obtained using RNA transcripts as template. The first round was an RT-PCR with HTBI primers, and the second round was a multiplex PCR. TCRdb fed the multiplex PCR reads into MiXCR, producing one record per CDR3 protein. This table holds about 180,000 distinct CDR3 sequences, 30% to 45% found once. Sequencing used peripheral blood. These receptors all stem from a woman between 40 and 50 years old with Graves' ophthalmopathy.

The chain links TRBV15 to TRBJ2-7; 7 bases are a match to TRBD2. This CDR3 is 16 amino acids long. V shed 0 bases and J 4 bases; nucleotides not matched to a gene: 9. The germline V gene has CDR1 LNHNV and CDR2 YYDKDF (reference sequence). The CDR3: CATSRDDSGRGYEQYF. Here the CDR3 DNA reads TGTGCCACCAGCAGAGATGACTCAGGGAGGGGTTACGAGCAGTACTTC.

The CDR3 bases are TGTGCCAGCAGCCCCAACCAGGGAATCTATGGCTACACCTTC. It codes for CASSPNQGIYGYTF. The rearrangement links TRBV12-3 or TRBV12-4 to TRBJ1-2; D perhaps matches TRBD1 (5 bases). This CDR3 is 14 amino acids long. V gave up 6 bases and J gave up 4 bases, with 15 bases separating them.